A single sample is the source of the 2 T cell receptor beta chains below, sequenced in a study of cytomegalovirus exposure and HLA in healthy donors. Primers included in the PCR were 60 Vbeta and 13 Jbeta primers. Only in-frame clones appear in the TCRdb table, and some are missing; sequencing was by immunoSEQ multiplex PCR. This sample carries about 130,000 clones, about 81% of them seen once, and the ten largest clones take approximately 5.6%. Source material: PBMCs. These receptors all come from a woman between 40 and 55 years old in good health and CMV-seropositive.

This chain joins TRBV29-1 and TRBJ2-1, with 10 bases matching TRBD2. Per germline, CDR1 SQVTM and CDR2 ANQGSEA. The CDR3 sequence is 16 residues long. The V and J ends lost 4 bases and 0 bases, in that order; junction bases with no gene match: 6. The CDR3 bases are TGCAGCGTTGCTAGCGGGGGAAGATACTCCTACAATGAGCAGTTCTTC. Amino acids: CSVASGGRYSYNEQFF.

The chain carries TRBV29-1 and TRBJ1-2; 8 bases fit TRBD1. Germline values: CDR1 SQVTM, CDR2 ANQGSEA. The CDR3 is made up of 12 amino acids. The V and J ends lost 6 bases and 8 bases, in that order; junction bases with no gene match: 8. CDR3 coding DNA: TGCAGCGTAGACACTACAGGGGGGGGCTACACCTTC. Translation gives CSVDTTGGGYTF.